A single TCR beta chain is shown here with its context. An end of the junction does not agree with germline; a read error may underlie this. The sample comes from a study of cytomegalovirus exposure and HLA in healthy donors. The CDR3 spans 17 residues. In germline, CDR1 is LNHNV, CDR2 YYDKDF (reference sequence). Primers: 60 Vbeta forward and 13 Jbeta reverse. Data came from immunoSEQ multiplex PCR; TCRdb stores just in-frame clones and leaves some out. The table includes some 130,000 clones, 60% to 75% detected once. The J gene is TRBJ2-3, the V gene TRBV15, with 8 bases identical to TRBD2. The material sequenced was PBMCs. The source is a woman in her fifties or sixties in good health and CMV-seropositive. CDR3 region: CATSRDPSGPSTDAQYF. The CDR3 region has the DNA TGTGCCACCAGCAGAGATCCTAGCGGGCCTAGCACAGATGCGCAGTATTTT. Variable domain in full (rest from reference TRBV15 and TRBJ2-3): DAMVIQNPRYQVTQFGKPVTLSCSQTLNHNVMYWYQQKSSQAPKLLFHYYDKDFNNEADTPDNFQSRRPNTSFCFLDIRSPGLGDTAMYLCATSRDPSGPSTDAQYFGPGTRLTVL.